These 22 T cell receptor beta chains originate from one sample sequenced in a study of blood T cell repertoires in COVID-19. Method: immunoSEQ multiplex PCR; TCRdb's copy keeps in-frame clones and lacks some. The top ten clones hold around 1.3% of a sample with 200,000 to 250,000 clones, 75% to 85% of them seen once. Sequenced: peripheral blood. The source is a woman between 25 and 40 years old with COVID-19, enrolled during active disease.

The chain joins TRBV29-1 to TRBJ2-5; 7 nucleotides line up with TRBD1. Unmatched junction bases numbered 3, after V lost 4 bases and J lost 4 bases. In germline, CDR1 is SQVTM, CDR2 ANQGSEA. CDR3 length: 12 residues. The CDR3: CSVGGTAETQYF. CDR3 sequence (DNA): TGCAGCGTTGGAGGGACAGCAGAGACCCAGTACTTC.

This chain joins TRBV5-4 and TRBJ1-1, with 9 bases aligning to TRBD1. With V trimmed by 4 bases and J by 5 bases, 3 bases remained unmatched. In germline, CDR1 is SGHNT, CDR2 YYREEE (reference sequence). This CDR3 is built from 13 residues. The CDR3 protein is CASSRTGVTEAFF. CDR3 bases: TGTGCCAGCAGCCGGACAGGGGTTACTGAAGCTTTCTTT. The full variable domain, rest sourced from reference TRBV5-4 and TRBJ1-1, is ETGVTQSPTHLIKTRGQQVTLRCSSQSGHNTVSWYQQALGQGPQFIFQYYREEENGRGNFPPRFSGLQFPNYSSELNVNALELDDSALYLCASSRTGVTEAFFGQGTRLTVV.

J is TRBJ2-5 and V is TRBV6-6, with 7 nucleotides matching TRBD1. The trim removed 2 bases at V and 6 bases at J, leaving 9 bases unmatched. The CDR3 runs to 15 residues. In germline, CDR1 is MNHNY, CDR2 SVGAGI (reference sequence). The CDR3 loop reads CASSYSRQGEKTQYF. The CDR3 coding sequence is TGTGCCAGCAGTTACAGTCGCCAGGGGGAAAAGACCCAGTACTTC.

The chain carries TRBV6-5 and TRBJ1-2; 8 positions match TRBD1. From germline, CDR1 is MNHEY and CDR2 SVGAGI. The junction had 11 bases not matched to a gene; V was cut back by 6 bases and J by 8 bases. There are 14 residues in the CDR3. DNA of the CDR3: TGTGCCAGCAGAGCAGACAGGGGATTAGGAGGCTACACCTTC. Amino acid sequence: CASRADRGLGGYTF.

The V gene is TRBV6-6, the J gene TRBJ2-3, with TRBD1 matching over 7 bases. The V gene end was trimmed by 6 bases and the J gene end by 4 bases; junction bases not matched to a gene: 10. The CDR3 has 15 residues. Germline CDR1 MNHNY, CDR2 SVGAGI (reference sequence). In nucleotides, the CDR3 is TGTGCCAGCAGAAACAGGGGCAATAGCCCAGATACGCAGTATTTT. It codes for CASRNRGNSPDTQYF.

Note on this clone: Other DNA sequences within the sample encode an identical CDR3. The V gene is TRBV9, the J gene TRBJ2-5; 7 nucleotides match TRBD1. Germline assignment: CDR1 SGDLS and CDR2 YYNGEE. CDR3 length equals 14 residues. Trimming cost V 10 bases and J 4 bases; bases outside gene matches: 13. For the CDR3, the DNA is TGTGCCTCCTCGGATGACAGGGAACGAGAGACCCAGTACTTC. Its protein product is CASSDDRERETQYF.

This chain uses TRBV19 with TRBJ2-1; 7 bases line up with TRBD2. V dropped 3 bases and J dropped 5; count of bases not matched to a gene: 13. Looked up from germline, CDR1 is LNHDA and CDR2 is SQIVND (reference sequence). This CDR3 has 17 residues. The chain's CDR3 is CASSIIIWGEGNNEQFF. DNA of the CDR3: TGTGCCAGTAGTATTATCATTTGGGGGGAGGGAAACAATGAGCAGTTCTTC.

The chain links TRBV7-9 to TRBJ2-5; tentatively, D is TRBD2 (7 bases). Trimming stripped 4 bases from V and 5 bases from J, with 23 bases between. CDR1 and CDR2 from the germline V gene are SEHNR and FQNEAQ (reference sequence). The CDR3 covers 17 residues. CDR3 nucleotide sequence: TGTGCCAGCAGCTCATCCCGCGGGGGCTCAGGAAGGGAGACCCAGTACTTC. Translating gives CASSSSRGGSGRETQYF.

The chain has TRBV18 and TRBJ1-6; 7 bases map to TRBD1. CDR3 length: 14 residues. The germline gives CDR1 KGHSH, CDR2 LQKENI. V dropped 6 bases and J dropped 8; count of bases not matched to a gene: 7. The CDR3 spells CASSSTGRDSPLHF. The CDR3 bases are TGTGCCAGCTCGTCGACAGGGCGGGATTCACCCCTCCACTTT.

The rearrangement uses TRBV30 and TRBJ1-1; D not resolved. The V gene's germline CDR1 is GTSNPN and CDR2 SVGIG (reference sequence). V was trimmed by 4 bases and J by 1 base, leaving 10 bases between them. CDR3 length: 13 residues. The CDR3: CAWKYGRNTEAFF. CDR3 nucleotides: TGTGCCTGGAAATATGGGAGGAACACTGAAGCTTTCTTT.

In DNA, the CDR3 is TGTGCCAGCAGCTTAGTCGGGGGACTGTTCACAGATACGCAGTATTTT. Amino acids: CASSLVGGLFTDTQYF. The rearrangement uses TRBV7-2 and TRBJ2-3; D possibly corresponds to TRBD2 (6 bases). The germline V gene has CDR1 SGHTA and CDR2 FQGNSA. Trimming took 1 base from V and 2 from J, leaving 13 bases between them. The CDR3 spans 16 residues.

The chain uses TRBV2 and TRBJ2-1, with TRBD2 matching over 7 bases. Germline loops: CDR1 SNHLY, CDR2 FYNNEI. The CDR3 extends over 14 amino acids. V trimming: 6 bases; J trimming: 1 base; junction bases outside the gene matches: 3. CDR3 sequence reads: CASRRERSYNEQFF. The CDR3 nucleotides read TGTGCCAGCAGGCGGGAGAGGTCCTACAATGAGCAGTTCTTC.

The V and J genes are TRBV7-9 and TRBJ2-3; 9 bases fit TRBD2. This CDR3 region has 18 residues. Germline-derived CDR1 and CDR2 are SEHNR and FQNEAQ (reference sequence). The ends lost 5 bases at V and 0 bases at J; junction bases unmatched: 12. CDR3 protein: CASSRVSGGPTSTDTQYF. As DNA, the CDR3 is TGTGCCAGCAGCCGGGTCAGCGGGGGGCCCACTAGCACAGATACGCAGTATTTT.

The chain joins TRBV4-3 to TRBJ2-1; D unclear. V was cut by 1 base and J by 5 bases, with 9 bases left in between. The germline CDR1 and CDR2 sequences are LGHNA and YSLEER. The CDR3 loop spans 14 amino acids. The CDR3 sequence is CASSQGGFNNEQFF. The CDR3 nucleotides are TGCGCCAGCAGCCAAGGCGGATTTAACAATGAGCAGTTCTTC.

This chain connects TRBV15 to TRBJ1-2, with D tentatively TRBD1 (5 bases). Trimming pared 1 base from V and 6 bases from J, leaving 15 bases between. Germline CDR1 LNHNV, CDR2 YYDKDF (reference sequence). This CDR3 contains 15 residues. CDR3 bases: TGTGCCACCAGCAGAGGATCGGGGGAAGTAGATGGCTACACCTTC. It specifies CATSRGSGEVDGYTF.

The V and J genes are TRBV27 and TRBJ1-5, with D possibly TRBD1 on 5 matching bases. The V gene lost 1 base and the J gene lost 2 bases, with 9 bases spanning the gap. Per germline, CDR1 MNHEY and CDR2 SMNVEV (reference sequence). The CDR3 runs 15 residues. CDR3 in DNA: TGTGCCAGCAGTTTATGGGGGGATCGCAATCAGCCCCAGCATTTT. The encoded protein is CASSLWGDRNQPQHF.

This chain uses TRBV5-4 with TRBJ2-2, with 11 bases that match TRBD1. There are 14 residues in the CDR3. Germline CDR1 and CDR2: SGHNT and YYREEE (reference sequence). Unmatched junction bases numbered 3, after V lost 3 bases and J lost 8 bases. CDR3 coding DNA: TGTGCCAGCAGCTGGACAGGGGGCAGGGGGGAGCTGTTTTTT. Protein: CASSWTGGRGELFF. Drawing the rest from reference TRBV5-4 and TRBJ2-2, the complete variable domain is ETGVTQSPTHLIKTRGQQVTLRCSSQSGHNTVSWYQQALGQGPQFIFQYYREEENGRGNFPPRFSGLQFPNYSSELNVNALELDDSALYLCASSWTGGRGELFFGEGSRLTVL.

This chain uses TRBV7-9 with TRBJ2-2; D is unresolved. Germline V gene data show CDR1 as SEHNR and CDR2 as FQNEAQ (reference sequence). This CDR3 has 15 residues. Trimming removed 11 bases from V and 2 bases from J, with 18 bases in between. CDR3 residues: CAAPRGHPNTGELFF. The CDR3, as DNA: TGTGCCGCTCCCCGCGGCCACCCTAACACCGGGGAGCTGTTTTTT.

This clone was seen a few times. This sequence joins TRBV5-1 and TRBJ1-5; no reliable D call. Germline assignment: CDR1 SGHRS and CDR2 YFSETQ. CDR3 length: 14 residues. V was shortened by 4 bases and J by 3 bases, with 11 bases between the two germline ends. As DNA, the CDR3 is TGCGCCAGCAGCCAAGGACTCAACAATCAGCCCCAGCATTTT. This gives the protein CASSQGLNNQPQHF. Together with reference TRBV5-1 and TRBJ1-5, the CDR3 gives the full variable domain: KAGVTQTPRYLIKTRGQQVTLSCSPISGHRSVSWYQQTPGQGLQFLFEYFSETQRNKGNFPGRFSGRQFSNSRSEMNVSTLELGDSALYLCASSQGLNNQPQHFGDGTRLSIL.

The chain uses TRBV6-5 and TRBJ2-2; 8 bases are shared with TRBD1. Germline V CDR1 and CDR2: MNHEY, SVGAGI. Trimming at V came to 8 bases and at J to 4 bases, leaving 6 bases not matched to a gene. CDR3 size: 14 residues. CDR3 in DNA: TGTGCCAGCCGAGGACAGGGTGGCACCGGGGAGCTGTTTTTT. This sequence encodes CASRGQGGTGELFF.

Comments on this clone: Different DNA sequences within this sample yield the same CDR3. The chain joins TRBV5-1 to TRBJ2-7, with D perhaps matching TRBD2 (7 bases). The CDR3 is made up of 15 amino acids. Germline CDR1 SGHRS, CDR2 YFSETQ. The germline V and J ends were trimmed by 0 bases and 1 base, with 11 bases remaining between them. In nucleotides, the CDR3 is TGCGCCAGCAGCTTGGCGGGGGGCAGTTCCTACGAGCAGTACTTC. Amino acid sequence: CASSLAGGSSYEQYF.

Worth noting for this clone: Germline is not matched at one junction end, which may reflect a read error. The CDR3 region is CASSEAGDYGYTF. CDR3 DNA: TGTGCCAGCAGTGAAGCGGGGGACTACGGCTACACCTTC. The V gene is TRBV6-1, the J gene TRBJ1-2; a possible D gene is TRBD1 (5 bases). Germline lookup yields CDR1 MNHNS and CDR2 SASEGT. This CDR3 has 13 amino acids.